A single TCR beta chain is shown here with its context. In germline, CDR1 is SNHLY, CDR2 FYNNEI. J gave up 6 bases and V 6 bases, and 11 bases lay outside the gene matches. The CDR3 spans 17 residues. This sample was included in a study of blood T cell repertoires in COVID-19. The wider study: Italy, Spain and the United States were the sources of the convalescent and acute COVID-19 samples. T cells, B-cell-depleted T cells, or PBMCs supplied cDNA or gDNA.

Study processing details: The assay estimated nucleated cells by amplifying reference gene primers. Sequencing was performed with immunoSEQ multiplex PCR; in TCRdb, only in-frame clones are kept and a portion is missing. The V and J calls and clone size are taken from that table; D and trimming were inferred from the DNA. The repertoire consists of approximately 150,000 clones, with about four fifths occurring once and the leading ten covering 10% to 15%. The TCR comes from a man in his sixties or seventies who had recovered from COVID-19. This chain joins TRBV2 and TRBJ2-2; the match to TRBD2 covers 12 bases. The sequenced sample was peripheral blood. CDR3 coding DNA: TGTGCCAGCAGGACAGGGAAGGCTAGCGGGAGGGCCGGGGAGCTGTTTTTT. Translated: CASRTGKASGRAGELFF.